These T cell receptor beta chains were read from a single sample in a study of T cell clones after liver transplantation. Assay: immunoSEQ multiplex PCR; the TCRdb copy retains only in-frame clones and omits some. Among 31,000 or so clones listed, around 95% were seen once. The source was CD8+ T cells from blood, collected 12 months after liver transplant. Source of these receptors: a human patient who received a liver transplant. These T cells may partly come from the graft donor. The CDR3 runs from the conserved cysteine through the conserved F or W. The D gene is left open where the match is weak. Size tells how often a clone was seen (once, few, many) or the class of an expanded clone, and some rows leave it out.

V gene	CDR3 length	J gene	clone size	D gene	CDR3 DNA	CDR3 protein
TRBV6-5	15	TRBJ2-7	NA	TRBD2	TGTGCCAGCAGTTACCTTGCGGGAGGATTATACGAGCAGTACTTC	CASSYLAGGLYEQYF
TRBV27	13	TRBJ1-1	NA	NA	TGTGCCAGCAGTTTATTTCGGGGTTCTGAAGCTTTCTTT	CASSLFRGSEAFF
TRBV5-1	15	TRBJ2-5	NA	NA	TGCGCCAGCAGCTTGGCCCGGGACGGGCAAGAGACCCAGTACTTC	CASSLARDGQETQYF
TRBV5-4	11	TRBJ2-7	NA	NA	TGTGCCAGCAGCGCTGAGAACGAGCAGTACTTC	CASSAENEQYF
TRBV4-1	16	TRBJ2-2	NA	TRBD2	TGCGCCAGCAGCCTCCAGCGGGAGGGCGTCGCCGGGGAGCTGTTTTTT	CASSLQREGVAGELFF
TRBV5-1	14	TRBJ2-7	NA	NA	TGCGCCAGCAGCTTCGGGCTCAGTAGCGACGAGCAGTACTTC	CASSFGLSSDEQYF
TRBV27	12	TRBJ2-1	NA	TRBD1	TGTGCCATCGGACAGGGGGCAAATGAGCAGTTCTTC	CAIGQGANEQFF
TRBV13	13	TRBJ2-3	once	NA	TGTGCCAGCAGCCCTTGGACAGATTATACGCAGTATTTT	CASSPWTDYTQYF
TRBV11-2	15	TRBJ2-5	NA	NA	TGTGCCAGCAGCTCTGGAATGGACCCCAAGAGAACCCAGTACTTC	CASSSGMDPKRTQYF
TRBV13	13	TRBJ2-3	NA	NA	TGTGCCAGCAGCTTTCAGGGCACAGATACGCAGTATTTT	CASSFQGTDTQYF
TRBV19	15	TRBJ2-1	NA	TRBD1	TGTGCCAGTAGTACCGACAGGGGGCGCGATAATGAGCAGTTCTTC	CASSTDRGRDNEQFF
TRBV13	17	TRBJ2-2	NA	TRBD2	TGTGCCAGCAGCCCCTCCACTAGCGGGCCGAACACCGGGGAGCTGTTTTTT	CASSPSTSGPNTGELFF
TRBV7-9	14	TRBJ1-2	NA	NA	TGTGCCAGCAGCTTAGAGGTAGTAGACTATGGCTACACCTTC	CASSLEVVDYGYTF
TRBV4-2	15	TRBJ2-5	NA	TRBD1	TGTGCCAGCAGCCAGCGCAGGGGGCTCGGAGAGACCCAGTACTTC	CASSQRRGLGETQYF
TRBV27	16	TRBJ2-7	NA	NA	TGTGCCAGCAGTTTATATCGGGAGACACACTCCTACGAGCAGTACTTC	CASSLYRETHSYEQYF
TRBV10-3	13	TRBJ2-1	NA	NA	TGTGCCATGGGACTGCCTCCCGCGGATGAGCAGTTCTTC	CAMGLPPADEQFF
TRBV6-5	16	TRBJ2-1	once	TRBD2	TGTGCCAGCAGTTACTCAGGCGGGAGCTCCTACAATGAGCAGTTCTTC	CASSYSGGSSYNEQFF
TRBV2	14	TRBJ2-2	NA	NA	TGTGCCAGCGGAGGAACAGCGAACACCGGGGAGCTGTTTTTT	CASGGTANTGELFF
TRBV28	14	TRBJ1-5	once	NA	TGTGCCAGCAGTTTGAGCTATAGCAATCAGCCCCAGCATTTT	CASSLSYSNQPQHF
TRBV27	14	TRBJ1-4	NA	TRBD1	TGTGCCAGCAGCCGGGGACAGGGGGTGGAAAAACTGTTTTTT	CASSRGQGVEKLFF
TRBV7-2	11	TRBJ1-1	NA	NA	TGTGCCATCGTGAGGAGGGAGGGAGCTTTCTTT	CAIVRREGAFF
TRBV28	16	TRBJ2-2	medium-sized	NA	TGTGCCAGCAGTTCCCATTCCGCCCCCAACACCGGGGAGCTGTTTTTT	CASSSHSAPNTGELFF
TRBV5-1	14	TRBJ2-5	once	TRBD1	TGCGCCAGCAGCTTCGGACAGGGCAGAGAGACCCAGTACTTC	CASSFGQGRETQYF
TRBV29-1	11	TRBJ2-1	NA	NA	TGCAGCGTTGAGGGGAGAAATGAGCAGTTCTTC	CSVEGRNEQFF
TRBV10-2	13	TRBJ2-7	NA	NA	TGCGCCAGCAGTGTTGGGAGCTCCTACGAGCAGTACTTC	CASSVGSSYEQYF
TRBV10-2	12	TRBJ1-2	NA	NA	TGCGCCAGCAGACCCTCGGGGGATGGCTACACCTTC	CASRPSGDGYTF
TRBV12-5	16	TRBJ1-2	NA	NA	TGTGCTAGTGGTTTAACGAGACAGATTAGGGACTATGGCTACACCTTC	CASGLTRQIRDYGYTF
TRBV11-3	15	TRBJ2-1	NA	NA	TGTGCCAGCAGTGTGGGGGGAGCGGTCTACAATGAGCAGTTCTTC	CASSVGGAVYNEQFF
TRBV7-2	16	TRBJ2-1	NA	NA	TGTGCCAGCAGCCCTCGGGGGCGGGGCTCGTACAATGAGCAGTTCTTC	CASSPRGRGSYNEQFF
TRBV4-3	15	TRBJ1-4	NA	TRBD1	TGCGCCAGCAGCCAAGGGACAGGGTCAAGGGAAAAACTGTTTTTT	CASSQGTGSREKLFF
TRBV4-2	16	TRBJ1-3	NA	NA	TGTGCCAGCAGCGAAAACGACAGAGCCTCTGGAAACACCATATATTTT	CASSENDRASGNTIYF
TRBV7-3	15	TRBJ1-1	NA	TRBD1	TGTGCCAGCAGCTTAGGACAGGGTGGAGGGACTGAAGCTTTCTTT	CASSLGQGGGTEAFF
TRBV9	16	TRBJ2-3	NA	NA	TGTGCCAGCAGCGTAGGTCTAGCGCCGAGCACAGATACGCAGTATTTT	CASSVGLAPSTDTQYF
TRBV7-9	15	TRBJ2-3	once	NA	TGTGCCAGCAGCAACCGTGGGGATGGCACAGATACGCAGTATTTT	CASSNRGDGTDTQYF
TRBV2	13	TRBJ1-1	NA	NA	TGTGCCAGCCCCGGGCCGCCGAACACTGAAGCTTTCTTT	CASPGPPNTEAFF
TRBV10-2	16	TRBJ2-7	NA	TRBD2	TGCGCCAGCACCGACAGTGGACTAGCGGGAACCTACGAGCAGTACTTC	CASTDSGLAGTYEQYF
TRBV28	15	TRBJ2-7	NA	NA	TGTGCCAGCAGTTTAGTTGGGACCAGCATCAACGAGCAGTACTTC	CASSLVGTSINEQYF
TRBV28	14	TRBJ1-1	NA	NA	TGTGCCAGCAGCGATCAGGGATTGAACACTGAAGCTTTCTTT	CASSDQGLNTEAFF
TRBV2	14	TRBJ2-7	NA	TRBD1	TGTGCCAGCACCCCTGGACAGGGGTACGACGAGCAGTACTTC	CASTPGQGYDEQYF
TRBV7-9	13	TRBJ1-1	NA	NA	TGTGCCAGCAGGCCACCAGGGACCACTGAAGCTTTCTTT	CASRPPGTTEAFF
TRBV14	14	TRBJ1-1	once	NA	TGTGCCAGCAGCCAAGCAGGCGGGACTCTTCCGGCTTTCTTT	CASSQAGGTLPAFF
TRBV7-9	14	TRBJ1-3	NA	NA	TGTGCCAGCGGGGGTGGTAGCTCTGGAAACACCATATATTTT	CASGGGSSGNTIYF
TRBV27	11	TRBJ2-7	few	NA	TGTGCCAGCAGGGGGGGAGCCCTGATATACTTC	CASRGGALIYF
TRBV5-3	14	TRBJ2-7	NA	TRBD2	TGTGCCAGCAGGGAGGCGGGACTAGCGAACGAGCAGTACTTC	CASREAGLANEQYF
TRBV27	14	TRBJ2-7	NA	TRBD1	TGTGCCAGCAGTCCCGGGACAGGGTGGTACGAGCAGTACTTC	CASSPGTGWYEQYF
TRBV13	15	TRBJ2-3	once	TRBD1	TGTGCCAGCGGCGGACAGGGGAGGAGCACAGATACGCAGTATTTT	CASGGQGRSTDTQYF
TRBV5-4	15	TRBJ2-7	NA	TRBD1	TGTGCCAGCAGCGCCGGGACAGCGAATTCCTACGAGCAGTACTTC	CASSAGTANSYEQYF
TRBV4-1	16	TRBJ2-4	once	TRBD2	TGCGCCAGCAGCCAATATAGCGGGACCGCCAAAAACATTCAGTACTTC	CASSQYSGTAKNIQYF
TRBV10-2	12	TRBJ2-7	once	NA	TGCGCCAGCAGTGAATCCTCCTACGAGCAGTACTTC	CASSESSYEQYF
TRBV27	13	TRBJ1-2	NA	NA	TGTGCCAGCAGTTTAACAAGCTCTTATGGCTACACCTTC	CASSLTSSYGYTF
TRBV27	12	TRBJ2-3	NA	NA	TGTGCCAGCAGTCCAGGCATGGATACGCAGTATTTT	CASSPGMDTQYF
TRBV5-7	15	TRBJ2-7	NA	TRBD1	TGTGCCAGCAGCCGGGACAGCGGCAAGAACTACGAGCAGTACTTC	CASSRDSGKNYEQYF
TRBV9	14	TRBJ1-3	NA	NA	TGTGCCAGCAGCGTGGGGGACTCTGGAAACACCATATATTTT	CASSVGDSGNTIYF